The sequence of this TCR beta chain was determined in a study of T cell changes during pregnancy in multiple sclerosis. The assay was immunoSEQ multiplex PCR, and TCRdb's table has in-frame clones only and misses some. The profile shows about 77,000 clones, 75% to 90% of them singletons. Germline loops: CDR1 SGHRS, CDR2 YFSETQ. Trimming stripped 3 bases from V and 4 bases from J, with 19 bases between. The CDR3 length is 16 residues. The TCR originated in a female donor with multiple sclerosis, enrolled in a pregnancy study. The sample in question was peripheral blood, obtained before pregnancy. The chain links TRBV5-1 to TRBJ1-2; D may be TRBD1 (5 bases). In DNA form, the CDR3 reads TGCGCCAGCAGCTCGTCGTGGGGGGGAGAGGGCTATGGCTACACCTTC. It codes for CASSSSWGGEGYGYTF.